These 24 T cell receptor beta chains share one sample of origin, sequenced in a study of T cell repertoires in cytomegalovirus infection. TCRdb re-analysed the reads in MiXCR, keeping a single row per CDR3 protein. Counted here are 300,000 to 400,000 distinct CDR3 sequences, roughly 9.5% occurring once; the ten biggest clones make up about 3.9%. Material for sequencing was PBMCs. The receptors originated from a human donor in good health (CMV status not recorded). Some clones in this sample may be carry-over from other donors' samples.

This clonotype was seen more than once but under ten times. This CDR3 reads CASSYSGGSPRSEETQYF. DNA of the CDR3: TGTGCCAGCAGTTACTCAGGGGGGAGTCCACGCTCCGAAGAGACCCAGTACTTC. The chain combines TRBV6-2 or TRBV6-3 with TRBJ2-5, with D possibly called TRBD1 or TRBD2 (6 bases each). V gave up 0 bases and J gave up 3 bases, with 20 bases separating them. Germline-derived CDR1 and CDR2 are MNHEY and SVGEGT. This CDR3 is 18 amino acids long.

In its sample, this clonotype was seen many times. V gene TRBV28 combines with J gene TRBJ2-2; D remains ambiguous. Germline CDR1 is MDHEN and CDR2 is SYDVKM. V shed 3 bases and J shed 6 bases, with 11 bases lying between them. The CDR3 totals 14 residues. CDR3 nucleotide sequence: TGTGCCAGCAGTTTCTTGGGCTCTCCCGGGGAGCTGTTTTTT. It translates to CASSFLGSPGELFF.

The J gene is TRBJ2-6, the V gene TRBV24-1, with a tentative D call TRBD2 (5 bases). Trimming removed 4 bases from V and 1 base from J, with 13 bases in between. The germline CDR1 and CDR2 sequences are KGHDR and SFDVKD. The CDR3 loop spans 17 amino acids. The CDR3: CATSDPREPSGANVLTF. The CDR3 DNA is TGTGCCACCAGTGACCCCCGGGAACCTTCTGGGGCCAACGTCCTGACTTTC.

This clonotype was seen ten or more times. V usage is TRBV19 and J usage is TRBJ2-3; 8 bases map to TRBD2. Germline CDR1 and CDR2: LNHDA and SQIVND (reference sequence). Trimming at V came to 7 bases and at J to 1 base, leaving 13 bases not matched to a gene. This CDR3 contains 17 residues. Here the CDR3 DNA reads TGTGCCAGTAAGAGCGGGAGCCCTGCTAAAGGCACAGATACGCAGTATTTT. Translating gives CASKSGSPAKGTDTQYF. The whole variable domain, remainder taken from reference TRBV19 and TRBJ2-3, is DGGITQSPKYLFRKEGQNVTLSCEQNLNHDAMYWYRQDPGQGLRLIYYSQIVNDFQKGDIAEGYSVSREKKESFPLTVTSAQKNPTAFYLCASKSGSPAKGTDTQYFGPGTRLTVL.

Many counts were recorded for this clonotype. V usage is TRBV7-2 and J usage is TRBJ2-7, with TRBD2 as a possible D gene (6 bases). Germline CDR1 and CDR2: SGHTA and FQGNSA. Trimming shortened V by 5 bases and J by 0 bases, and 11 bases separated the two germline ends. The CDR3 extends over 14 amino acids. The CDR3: CASSPGLNSYEQYF. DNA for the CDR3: TGTGCCAGCAGCCCGGGACTTAACTCCTACGAGCAGTACTTC.

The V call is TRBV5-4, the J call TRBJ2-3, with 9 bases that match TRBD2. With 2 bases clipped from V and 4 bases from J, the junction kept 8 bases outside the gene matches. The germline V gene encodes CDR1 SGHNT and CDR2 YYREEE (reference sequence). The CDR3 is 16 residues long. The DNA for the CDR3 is TGTGCCAGCAGCTTTGCCGGTAGCGGGAGCGCAGATACGCAGTATTTT. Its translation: CASSFAGSGSADTQYF.

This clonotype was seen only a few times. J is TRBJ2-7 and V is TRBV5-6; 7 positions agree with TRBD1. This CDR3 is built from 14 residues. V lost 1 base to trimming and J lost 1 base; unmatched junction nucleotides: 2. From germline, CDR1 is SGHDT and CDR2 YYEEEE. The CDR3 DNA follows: TGTGCCAGCAGCTTGCCAGGGGGATCCTACGAGCAGTACTTC. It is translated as CASSLPGGSYEQYF.

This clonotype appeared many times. This chain's CDR3 is CASRSDRSSYNEQFF. CDR3 bases: TGTGCCAGTAGATCGGACAGGAGCTCCTACAATGAGCAGTTCTTC. The rearrangement uses TRBV19 and TRBJ2-1; 7 bases align to TRBD1. This CDR3 is built from 15 residues. After removal of 6 bases from V and 0 bases from J, the junction contained 5 bases not matched to a gene. Germline V gene lookup returns CDR1 LNHDA and CDR2 SQIVND (reference sequence).

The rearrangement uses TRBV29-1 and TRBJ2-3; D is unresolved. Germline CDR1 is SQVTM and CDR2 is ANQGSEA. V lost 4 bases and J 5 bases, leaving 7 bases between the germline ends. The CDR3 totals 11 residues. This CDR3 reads CSVGTGDTQYF. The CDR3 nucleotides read TGCAGCGTTGGGACGGGAGATACGCAGTATTTT.

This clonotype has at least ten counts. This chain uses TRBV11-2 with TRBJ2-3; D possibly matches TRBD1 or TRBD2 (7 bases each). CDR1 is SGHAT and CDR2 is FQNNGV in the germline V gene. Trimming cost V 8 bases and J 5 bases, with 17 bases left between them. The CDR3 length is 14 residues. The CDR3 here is CASQRQGGIDTQYF. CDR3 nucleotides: TGTGCCAGCCAACGACAGGGAGGGATAGATACGCAGTATTTT.

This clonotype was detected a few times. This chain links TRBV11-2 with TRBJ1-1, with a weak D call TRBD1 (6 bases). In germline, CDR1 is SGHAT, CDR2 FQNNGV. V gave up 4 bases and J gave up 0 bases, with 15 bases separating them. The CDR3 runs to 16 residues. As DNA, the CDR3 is TGTGCCAGCAGCTGGAAAGGGGGGTTCATGAACACTGAAGCTTTCTTT. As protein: CASSWKGGFMNTEAFF. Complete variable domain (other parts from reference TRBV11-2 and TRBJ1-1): EAGVAQSPRYKIIEKRQSVAFWCNPISGHATLYWYQQILGQGPKLLIQFQNNGVVDDSQLPKDRFSAERLKGVDSTLKIQPAKLEDSAVYLCASSWKGGFMNTEAFFGQGTRLTVV.

The DNA of the CDR3 is TGTGCCAGCAGCGTCCAGGGGGGGAGCACAGATACGCAGTATTTT. As protein: CASSVQGGSTDTQYF. The rearrangement joins TRBV9 to TRBJ2-3; D may correspond to TRBD1 or TRBD2 (7 bases each). V lost 2 bases, J lost 0 bases, and 10 bases lay in between. Germline CDR1 reads SGDLS; CDR2 reads YYNGEE. There are 15 residues in the CDR3.

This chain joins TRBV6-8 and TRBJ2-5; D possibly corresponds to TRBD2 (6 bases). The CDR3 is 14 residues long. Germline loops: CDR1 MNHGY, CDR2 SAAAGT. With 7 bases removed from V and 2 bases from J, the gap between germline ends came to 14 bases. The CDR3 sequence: CASKLTRLQETQYF. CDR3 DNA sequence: TGTGCCAGCAAGTTGACTAGGCTTCAAGAGACCCAGTACTTC.

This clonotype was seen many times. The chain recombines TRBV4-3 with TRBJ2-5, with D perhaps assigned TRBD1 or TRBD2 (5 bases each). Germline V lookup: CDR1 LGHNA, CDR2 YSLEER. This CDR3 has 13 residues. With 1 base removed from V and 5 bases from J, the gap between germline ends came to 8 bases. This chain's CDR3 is CASSQAWGETQYF. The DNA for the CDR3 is TGCGCCAGCAGCCAAGCCTGGGGGGAGACCCAGTACTTC.

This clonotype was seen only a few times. Written as DNA, the CDR3 is TGTGCCAGCAGTTTGAGGCTAGTCGGGGGCAATGAGCAGTTCTTC. Protein product: CASSLRLVGGNEQFF. This chain links TRBV12-3 or TRBV12-4 with TRBJ2-1; TRBD2 might be the D (6 bases). V gave up 3 bases and J gave up 6 bases, with 15 bases separating them. This CDR3 contains 15 residues.

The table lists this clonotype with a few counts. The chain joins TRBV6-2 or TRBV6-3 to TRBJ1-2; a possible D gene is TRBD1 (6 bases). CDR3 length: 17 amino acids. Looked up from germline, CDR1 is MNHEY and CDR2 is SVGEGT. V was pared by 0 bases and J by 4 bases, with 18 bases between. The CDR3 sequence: CASSYSGHLRQVYGYTF. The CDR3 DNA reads TGTGCCAGCAGTTACTCCGGCCACCTCCGACAGGTCTATGGCTACACCTTC.

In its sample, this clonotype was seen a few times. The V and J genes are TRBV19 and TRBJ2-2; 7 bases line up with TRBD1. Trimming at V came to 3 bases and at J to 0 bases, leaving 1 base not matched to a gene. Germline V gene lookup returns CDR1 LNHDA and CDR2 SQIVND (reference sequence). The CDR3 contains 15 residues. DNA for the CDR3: TGTGCCAGTAGTATTCAGGGGGCGAACACCGGGGAGCTGTTTTTT. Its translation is CASSIQGANTGELFF. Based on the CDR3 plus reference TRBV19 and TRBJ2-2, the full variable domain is DGGITQSPKYLFRKEGQNVTLSCEQNLNHDAMYWYRQDPGQGLRLIYYSQIVNDFQKGDIAEGYSVSREKKESFPLTVTSAQKNPTAFYLCASSIQGANTGELFFGEGSRLTVL.

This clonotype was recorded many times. CDR3 in amino acids: CASSLDRANYGYTF. The CDR3 coding sequence is TGTGCCAGCAGCTTAGATCGGGCAAACTATGGCTACACCTTC. V and J are TRBV7-2 and TRBJ1-2; no clear D. Germline V gene sequence: CDR1 SGHTA, CDR2 FQGNSA. The CDR3 runs to 14 residues. V was pared by 1 base and J by 2 bases, with 8 bases between.

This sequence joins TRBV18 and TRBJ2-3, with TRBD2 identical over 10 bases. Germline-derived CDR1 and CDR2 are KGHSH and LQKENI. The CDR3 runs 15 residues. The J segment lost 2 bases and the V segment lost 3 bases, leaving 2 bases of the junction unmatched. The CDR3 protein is CASSPLAGDTDTQYF. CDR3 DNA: TGTGCCAGCTCACCTCTAGCGGGGGACACAGATACGCAGTATTTT.

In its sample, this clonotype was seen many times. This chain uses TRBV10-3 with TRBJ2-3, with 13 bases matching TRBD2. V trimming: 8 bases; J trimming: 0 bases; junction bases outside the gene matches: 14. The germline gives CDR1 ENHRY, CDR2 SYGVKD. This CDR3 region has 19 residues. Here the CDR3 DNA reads TGTGCCATCGCCTCGACTAGCGGGAGGAGTCCAGGCAGCACAGATACGCAGTATTTT. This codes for CAIASTSGRSPGSTDTQYF.

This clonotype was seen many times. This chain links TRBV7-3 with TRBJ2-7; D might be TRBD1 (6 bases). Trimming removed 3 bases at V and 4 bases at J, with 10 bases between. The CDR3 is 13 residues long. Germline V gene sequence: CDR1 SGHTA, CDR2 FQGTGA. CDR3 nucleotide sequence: TGTGCCAGCAGCTTTTCCCAGGGGTACGAGCAGTACTTC. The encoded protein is CASSFSQGYEQYF.

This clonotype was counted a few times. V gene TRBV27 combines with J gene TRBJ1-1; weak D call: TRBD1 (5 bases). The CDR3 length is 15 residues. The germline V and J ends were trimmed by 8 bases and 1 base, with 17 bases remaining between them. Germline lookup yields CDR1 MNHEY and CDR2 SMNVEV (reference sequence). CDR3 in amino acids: CASRTRGFGNTEAFF. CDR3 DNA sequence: TGTGCCAGCCGAACGAGGGGCTTTGGGAACACTGAAGCTTTCTTT.

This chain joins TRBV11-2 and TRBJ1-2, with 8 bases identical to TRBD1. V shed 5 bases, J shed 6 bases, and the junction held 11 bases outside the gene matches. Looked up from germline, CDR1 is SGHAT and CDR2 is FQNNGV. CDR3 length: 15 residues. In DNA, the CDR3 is TGTGCCAGCAGCCACGCTTGGACAGGGCGCCATGGCTACACCTTC. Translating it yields CASSHAWTGRHGYTF. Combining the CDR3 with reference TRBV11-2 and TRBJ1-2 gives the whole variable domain EAGVAQSPRYKIIEKRQSVAFWCNPISGHATLYWYQQILGQGPKLLIQFQNNGVVDDSQLPKDRFSAERLKGVDSTLKIQPAKLEDSAVYLCASSHAWTGRHGYTFGSGTRLTVV.

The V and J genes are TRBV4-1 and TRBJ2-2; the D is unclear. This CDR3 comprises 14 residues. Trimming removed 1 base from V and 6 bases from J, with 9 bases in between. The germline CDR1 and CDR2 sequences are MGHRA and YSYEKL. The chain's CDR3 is CASSQVPLAGELFF. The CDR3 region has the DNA TGCGCCAGCAGCCAAGTGCCCCTGGCCGGGGAGCTGTTTTTT.